This T cell receptor (beta chain) was recovered during a study of blood T cell repertoires in COVID-19 (TCRdb year 2020). In the study overall: Samples from collaborators originated in the United States, Italy and Spain and spanned both the acute and convalescent phases of COVID-19. The material from the prospective study consisted of cDNA or gDNA derived from T cells, B-cell-depleted T cells, or PBMCs. The dataset comprised deeply sampled blood TCRbeta repertoires from subjects exposed to, actively infected with, or recovered from COVID-19. The repertoires were released in a freely available public database intended as a resource for research on the immune response to SARS-CoV-2. The samples were drawn from the first 160 participants of the ongoing ImmuneRACE study and from 950 to 1,500 subjects provided by 6 global collaborators. The sample metadata nearly always contained a de-identified subject ID, COVID-19 status, age in years and sex. Where available, HLA class I and class II types were taken from metadata supplied by the sample provider and were not determined by assay-based typing.

What the work shows at the level of the full study, not this receptor alone: How much clinical and demographic metadata was included differed by source and by participant, and the metadata was provided uncurated.

In Seattle, one collaborating source enrolled patients while the infection was active and tracked those patients longitudinally over the course of disease. Whole blood was collected in K2EDTA tubes by collaborating institutions according to the institutions' own protocols. For TCRbeta analysis, collaborator samples were shipped as frozen whole blood, as isolated PBMCs, or as DNA extracted from either sample type. TCRbeta CDR3 regions were amplified from genomic DNA using the immunoSEQ Assay, a bias-controlled multiplex PCR. From the authors' description of their analysis: Nucleated cell counts per sample were estimated from amplification of reference gene primers within the assay. To quantify the absolute abundance of each unique TCRbeta CDR3 rearrangement, sequence reads were collapsed and filtered. For each sample, productive Simpson clonality was calculated as the square root of Simpson's diversity index across productive rearrangements. Here the immuneACCESS table is served through TCRdb, limited to in-frame sequences with V and J called. Missing clones are a known gap in these copies; in checked studies unresolved V genes cover under half, and the rest lacks a known reason. From that table come the V and J calls and clone size; the DNA was used to work out D and trimming. The sample table holds some 300,000 clones, of which about 90% were seen once. The ten largest make up 6.3% of the sample.

As for this clone: Its specific antigen is unknown. The sample holds no much larger clone one base away, and base qualities are not on file.

V is clipped by 1 base and J by 4 bases, and the sequence between their germline boundaries is 10 bases long. From a lookup of the germline V gene, CDR1 and CDR2 are SGHVS and FQNEAQ. Spanning cysteine to phenylalanine, the CDR3 consists of 14 amino acids. Solely the CDR3 DNA is kept, with 42 bases framed from the first base. The chain is encoded by TRBV7-8 joined to TRBJ1-2; no D segment can be confidently identified. Sequencing used peripheral blood. This TCR derives from a woman aged 45-59 years with COVID-19, enrolled during active disease. The encoded CDR3 is CASSLEAGLYGYTF. The DNA is TGTGCCAGCAGCTTAGAGGCAGGACTCTATGGCTACACCTTC.